One and the same sample provided the 17 T cell receptor beta chains below, sequenced in a study of cytomegalovirus exposure and HLA in healthy donors. Only in-frame clones appear in the TCRdb table, and some are missing; sequencing was by immunoSEQ multiplex PCR. The sample shows about 160,000 clones, roughly 89% of them seen only once. Sequencing was done on a sample of PBMCs. These TCRs come from a young man in good health and CMV-seropositive.

The chain carries TRBV28 and TRBJ2-1; tentatively, D is TRBD1 (7 bases). The CDR3 runs to 15 residues. CDR1 is MDHEN and CDR2 is SYDVKM in the germline V gene. Between the trimmed V and J ends, which lost 5 bases and 5 bases, there was a span of 16 bases. The DNA for the CDR3 is TGTGCCAGCAGTCCACACAGGGGAGGTCACAATGAGCAGTTCTTC. This codes for CASSPHRGGHNEQFF.

In its sample, this clone was seen once. The genes are TRBV13 and TRBJ2-3, with D unresolved. The V end was cut by 1 base, the J end by 0 bases, with 23 bases between. Germline-derived CDR1 and CDR2 are PRHDT and FYEKMQ (reference sequence). This CDR3 comprises 20 residues. This CDR3 is CASSLEGRLEVGSSTDTQYF. The CDR3 bases are TGTGCCAGCAGCTTAGAAGGAAGGCTAGAGGTAGGATCTAGCACAGATACGCAGTATTTT.

The chain has TRBV30 and TRBJ2-1, with TRBD2 matching 8 bases. The CDR3 length is 14 residues. V was clipped by 3 bases and J by 7 bases; unmatched bases: 8. CDR1 GTSNPN and CDR2 SVGIG come from the germline V gene (reference sequence). The CDR3, as DNA: TGTGCCTGGAGCCCGGGACTAGGTGGGAATGAGCAGTTCTTC. It is translated as CAWSPGLGGNEQFF.

The chain has TRBV18 and TRBJ1-2, with a possible D match to TRBD1 (5 bases). The germline CDR1 and CDR2 sequences are KGHSH and LQKENI. V was shortened by 3 bases and J by 6 bases, with 26 bases between the two germline ends. CDR3 length equals 18 residues. The CDR3 DNA reads as TGTGCCAGCTCACCTCAGGAGGGACTGCGAACCGATTGGGATGGCTACACCTTC. This sequence encodes CASSPQEGLRTDWDGYTF.

CDR3 nucleotides: TGTGCCACCAGCAGAGAGGCCAGCTCCTACGAGCAGTACTTC. The encoded protein is CATSREASSYEQYF. The chain has TRBV15 and TRBJ2-7; D is unclear. CDR1 and CDR2 from the germline V gene are LNHNV and YYDKDF (reference sequence). Trimming shortened V by 0 bases and J by 0 bases, and 6 bases separated the two germline ends. This CDR3 is 14 amino acids long.

CDR3 coding DNA: TGTGCCAGCAGTAGGACAGGGGTCTACAATGAGCAGTTCTTC. Protein: CASSRTGVYNEQFF. The chain couples TRBV6-6 to TRBJ2-1; 9 nucleotides agree with TRBD1. The J segment lost 3 bases and the V segment lost 5 bases, leaving 2 bases of the junction unmatched. Germline values: CDR1 MNHNY, CDR2 SVGAGI (reference sequence). This CDR3 spans 14 amino acids.

The CDR3 DNA sequence: TGCAGCGTTAGGGACATCCATGAGCAGTTCTTC. Amino acid sequence: CSVRDIHEQFF. The rearrangement uses TRBV29-1 and TRBJ2-1, with a weak D call TRBD1 (6 bases). V lost 5 bases and J lost 8, with 10 bases in between. Germline V gene sequence: CDR1 SQVTM, CDR2 ANQGSEA. This CDR3 has 11 amino acids.

This sequence joins TRBV29-1 and TRBJ2-7; no reliable D call. Trimming pared 1 base from V and 3 bases from J, leaving 7 bases between. The length of the CDR3 is 12 residues. Germline assignment: CDR1 SQVTM and CDR2 ANQGSEA. CDR3 sequence reads: CSVEGGNYEQYF. The CDR3 nucleotides read TGCAGCGTTGAAGGCGGCAACTACGAGCAGTACTTC.

The chain joins TRBV28 to TRBJ2-7; 7 bases line up with TRBD1. The V and J ends lost 5 bases and 6 bases, in that order; junction bases with no gene match: 7. The CDR3 consists of 13 residues. Germline-derived CDR1 and CDR2 are MDHEN and SYDVKM. The CDR3 DNA sequence: TGTGCCAGCAGTAGACAGGGTTCAGGCGAGCAGTACTTC. It yields the protein CASSRQGSGEQYF.

V is TRBV27 and J is TRBJ2-1, with 10 bases that match TRBD2. V shed 5 bases and J 7 bases; nucleotides not matched to a gene: 17. The CDR3 sequence is 18 residues long. Germline CDR1 MNHEY, CDR2 SMNVEV (reference sequence). In DNA, the CDR3 is TGTGCCAGCAGTCTTAGGAGGTTAGAGACTAGCGGGCGTAATGAGCAGTTCTTC. Translating gives CASSLRRLETSGRNEQFF.

The chain is built from TRBV29-1 and TRBJ2-7; 10 bases are shared with TRBD1. This CDR3 spans 14 amino acids. With 6 bases clipped from V and 2 bases from J, the junction kept 7 bases outside the gene matches. Germline V gene lookup returns CDR1 SQVTM and CDR2 ANQGSEA. The CDR3 loop is CSVTSGTGAYEQYF. The CDR3 DNA sequence: TGCAGCGTGACCTCGGGGACAGGGGCCTACGAGCAGTACTTC.

The rearrangement uses TRBV28 and TRBJ1-4; a possible D gene is TRBD1 (5 bases). Looked up from germline, CDR1 is MDHEN and CDR2 is SYDVKM. Trimming left V 7 bases short and J 7 bases short, with 16 bases between. The CDR3 extends over 14 amino acids. The CDR3 spells CASIWAQGPEKLFF. The CDR3 nucleotides read TGTGCCAGCATCTGGGCGCAGGGTCCTGAAAAACTGTTTTTT.

This chain joins TRBV28 and TRBJ1-2; D possibly corresponds to TRBD1 (5 bases). CDR3 length: 12 amino acids. Trimming left V 4 bases short and J 5 bases short, with 8 bases between. From germline, CDR1 is MDHEN and CDR2 SYDVKM. For the CDR3, the DNA is TGTGCCAGCAGTTCACAGGCATATGGCTACACCTTC. Its translation: CASSSQAYGYTF.

V gene TRBV7-8 combines with J gene TRBJ2-7; weak D call: TRBD1 (5 bases). Trimming cost V 0 bases and J 7 bases, with 13 bases left between them. The CDR3 length is 14 residues. Germline loops: CDR1 SGHVS, CDR2 FQNEAQ. The CDR3 DNA sequence: TGTGCCAGCAGCTTAGCGGATCCAGGGAAAGAGCAGTACTTC. Protein sequence: CASSLADPGKEQYF.

This sequence joins TRBV2 and TRBJ1-3; 8 nucleotides line up with TRBD1. J gave up 4 bases and V 6 bases, and 8 bases lay outside the gene matches. Germline-derived CDR1 and CDR2 are SNHLY and FYNNEI. This CDR3 comprises 15 residues. The DNA for the CDR3 is TGTGCCAGCAGCCCTTTCGGACAGGGCGGAAACACCATATATTTT. It translates to CASSPFGQGGNTIYF.

The chain couples TRBV15 to TRBJ1-5; D may be TRBD1 (5 bases). The CDR3 spans 14 residues. With 5 bases removed from V and 7 bases from J, the gap between germline ends came to 15 bases. Germline values: CDR1 LNHNV, CDR2 YYDKDF (reference sequence). The CDR3 DNA is TGTGCCACCAGCGCCGGACATGTGAGCCAGCCCCAGCATTTT. This sequence encodes CATSAGHVSQPQHF.

The V gene is TRBV30, the J gene TRBJ2-1; TRBD2 aligns across 9 bases. J lost 5 bases, V lost 0 bases, and 8 bases had no gene match. This CDR3 has 16 amino acids. Germline CDR1 and CDR2: GTSNPN and SVGIG (reference sequence). The CDR3 DNA reads TGTGCCTGGAGTGTACTGGCGGGAGGGTGGGACAATGAGCAGTTCTTC. It is translated as CAWSVLAGGWDNEQFF. Filled out from reference TRBV30 and TRBJ2-1, the complete variable domain reads SQTIHQWPATLVQPVGSPLSLECTVEGTSNPNLYWYRQAAGRGLQLLFYSVGIGQISSEVPQNLSASRPQDRQFILSSKKLLLSDSGFYLCAWSVLAGGWDNEQFFGPGTRLTVL.